These T cell receptor beta chains were read from a single sample in a study of blood T cells in healthy people across ages. TCRdb redid the calling of the 5' RACE reads with MiXCR, one entry per CDR3 protein. The profile covers roughly 800,000 distinct CDR3 sequences, with 55% to 75% appearing a single time and about 20% taken by the ten largest. Sequenced sample: blood. These receptors came from a man aged 30-40 years in good health. Each CDR3 is given with its conserved first and last residue. D genes are given only for firm matches. Only some rows state a clone size, as once, few, many or a class for expanded clones.

j_gene	v_gene	abundance	d_gene	CDR3aa	CDR3nt
TRBJ1-2	TRBV20-1	few	TRBD1	CSARITGGDGYTF	TGCAGTGCTAGGATAACAGGGGGCGATGGCTACACCTTC
TRBJ1-2	TRBV4-3	.	.	CASSQDNGGNYGYTF	TGCGCCAGCAGCCAAGATAATGGGGGAAACTATGGCTACACCTTC
TRBJ2-2	TRBV6-5	.	.	CASSPSLNTGELFF	TGTGCCAGCAGTCCGTCACTGAACACCGGGGAGCTGTTTTTT
TRBJ2-7	TRBV25-1	many	TRBD1	CASSGQGGYEQYF	TGTGCCAGTAGTGGACAGGGGGGCTACGAGCAGTACTTC
TRBJ1-5	TRBV20-1	.	.	CSARDLPAGYSNQPQHF	TGCAGTGCTAGAGACCTGCCAGCGGGGTATAGCAATCAGCCCCAGCATTTT
TRBJ2-3	TRBV9	.	.	CASSGAIRDTQYF	TGTGCCAGCAGCGGGGCAATCAGGGATACGCAGTATTTT
TRBJ2-7	TRBV29-1	few	.	CSASWGPSYEQYF	TGCAGCGCGAGTTGGGGACCAAGCTACGAGCAGTACTTC
TRBJ2-7	TRBV7-2	.	.	CASSSWLDTAYEQYF	TGTGCCAGCAGCTCCTGGCTGGACACGGCCTACGAGCAGTACTTC
TRBJ2-7	TRBV6-6	few	.	CASSYGKLYEQYF	TGTGCCAGCAGTTACGGGAAGCTCTACGAGCAGTACTTC
TRBJ2-7	TRBV20-1	few	.	CSANAPYEQYF	TGCAGTGCAAATGCCCCCTACGAGCAGTACTTC
TRBJ2-1	TRBV11-1	.	TRBD2	CASRGSGTGNEQFF	TGTGCCAGCAGGGGAAGCGGGACGGGCAATGAGCAGTTCTTC
TRBJ2-1	TRBV15	.	TRBD2	CATSRGRIAGDYNEQFF	TGTGCCACCAGCAGAGGAAGGATAGCGGGGGACTACAATGAGCAGTTCTTC
TRBJ2-1	TRBV29-1	few	TRBD2	CSGNWGLGILGQFF	TGCAGCGGTAACTGGGGACTAGGAATTCTTGGGCAGTTCTTC
TRBJ2-3	TRBV4-3	.	TRBD2	CASSQSGRALADTQYF	TGCGCCAGCAGCCAAAGCGGGAGGGCCTTGGCAGATACGCAGTATTTT
TRBJ2-3	TRBV20-1	.	.	CSARGGTTITDTQYF	TGCAGTGCTAGGGGCGGGACGACTATCACAGATACGCAGTATTTT
TRBJ2-5	TRBV6-6	.	.	CASSPNTGETQYF	TGTGCCAGCAGTCCAAACACGGGGGAGACCCAGTACTTC
TRBJ1-2	TRBV29-1	few	TRBD1	CSVVRDRINGYTF	TGCAGCGTGGTCAGGGACAGGATAAACGGCTACACCTTC
TRBJ2-3	TRBV5-1	.	TRBD2	CASRQLAASTDTQYF	TGCGCCAGCAGGCAACTAGCGGCTAGCACAGATACGCAGTATTTT
TRBJ2-5	TRBV20-1	.	.	CSAMGVPRRKTQYF	TGCAGTGCGATGGGGGTTCCACGCAGGAAGACCCAGTACTTC
TRBJ1-1	TRBV10-3	.	.	CAISEEGRAEAFF	TGTGCCATCAGTGAGGAGGGAAGGGCTGAAGCTTTCTTT
TRBJ2-7	TRBV7-9	few	TRBD2	CASESGGYEQYF	TGTGCCAGCGAATCGGGGGGCTACGAGCAGTACTTC
TRBJ2-4	TRBV20-1	.	.	CSARDLEKNIQYF	TGCAGTGCTAGAGATCTCGAAAAAAACATTCAGTACTTC
TRBJ2-5	TRBV6-5	once	TRBD2	CASSLAGGLIGRQYF	TGTGCCAGCAGTTTAGCGGGAGGCCTGATAGGGAGGCAGTACTTC
TRBJ2-1	TRBV11-2	.	.	CASSMTRRSLNEQFF	TGTGCCAGCTCCATGACTAGGAGGTCGTTGAATGAGCAGTTCTTC
TRBJ2-4	TRBV20-1	.	TRBD1	CSARGTGGTKRIAKNIQYF	TGCAGTGCTAGAGGGACAGGGGGCACCAAAAGAATAGCCAAAAACATTCAGTACTTC
TRBJ2-5	TRBV4-2	.	TRBD2	CASSRAISGAAEQYF	TGTGCCAGCAGCAGGGCTATTAGCGGGGCTGCGGAGCAGTACTTC
TRBJ1-1	TRBV10-3	.	TRBD1	CAISESIGTVTEAFF	TGTGCCATCAGTGAGTCGATTGGGACAGTCACTGAAGCTTTCTTT
TRBJ2-7	TRBV2	.	TRBD1	CTSLATGGYEQYF	TGTACCAGCCTCGCCACAGGGGGCTACGAGCAGTACTTC
TRBJ1-2	TRBV2	few	.	CASSERVGYTF	TGTGCCAGCAGTGAAAGGGTTGGCTACACCTTC
TRBJ2-5	TRBV24-1	.	.	CATSAGDRTGETQYF	TGTGCCACCAGTGCCGGAGACAGGACGGGAGAGACCCAGTACTTC